The present TCR beta chain was sequenced within a study of cytomegalovirus exposure and HLA in healthy donors. A remark on this clone: Its specificity is unknown.

V gave up 4 bases and J gave up 7 bases; unmatched junction bases: 8. The germline V gene encodes CDR1 SGHRS and CDR2 YFSETQ. CDR3 length equals 16 residues. The PCR had 60 Vbeta and 13 Jbeta primers. Sequenced by immunoSEQ multiplex PCR; TCRdb stores in-frame clones only, minus some. The table lists under 200,000 clones, around three quarters of them singletons, with around 2.3% in the top ten. Study findings and constraints: In a later analysis, at a false discovery rate of 0.05, some 15,000 TCR beta sequences were associated with HLA alleles. TCR beta V- and J-gene trimming was later associated with a missense DCLRE1C variant. The study designated around 150 TCR beta chains cytomegalovirus-associated.

The V gene is TRBV5-1, the J gene TRBJ2-2, with 12 positions matching TRBD2. This clonotype originated in a man over 45 in good health and CMV-seropositive. Specimen: PBMCs. The CDR3 spells CASSPGLAGLNGELFF. The CDR3 nucleotides read TGCGCCAGCAGCCCAGGACTAGCGGGGCTTAACGGGGAGCTGTTTTTT.